Given below is one T cell receptor beta chain in context. Its specificity is unknown. This CDR3 comprises 15 residues. V shed 4 bases and J 7 bases; nucleotides not matched to a gene: 12. Germline-derived CDR1 and CDR2 are SGHDT and YYEEEE. Assay used: immunoSEQ multiplex PCR; TCRdb lists only in-frame clones, some missing. The data contain approximately 1.9 million clones, around 93% of them seen just once; the ten biggest clones take up under 2%. The sample is drawn from a study of shared clonotypes between healthy human individuals. Findings and caveats of the study: Larger richness was generally estimated for naive than memory subsets.

Selected positively for CCR7 and CD45RO-negative, naive CD8 cells excluded terminally differentiated effector memory CD45RA+ cells. The donor population consisted of healthy HIV-negative adults with no recent acute infections or vaccinations. Source material: naive CD8+ T cells from PBMCs. The V call is TRBV5-6, the J call TRBJ2-7, with 9 bases identical to TRBD2. This TCR was sampled from a man aged 18 to 35 in good health. Some clones in this sample may be carry-over from other donors' samples. In DNA form, the CDR3 reads TGTGCCAGCAGCCTGGGGGCGGGAGGGCCGCGGGAGCAGTACTTC. Encoded protein: CASSLGAGGPREQYF.